This passage covers 17 T cell receptor beta chains from one sample sequenced in a study of CD8+ T cells in alopecia areata. Documented treatment: oral pan-JAK inhibitor, 5-10 mg twice daily. Sequencing used cDNA as its template, made by extracting RNA and reverse transcribing it. Clones were read by immunoSEQ multiplex PCR, and TCRdb kept only the in-frame ones, dropping some. Of over 150,000 clones in the sample, approximately 57% were seen once. This material consisted of CD4+ T cells sorted from blood, taken at week 24, from a patient treated with tofacitinib. The receptors originated from a human donor with alopecia areata.

The genes are TRBV12-5 and TRBJ1-1, with D uncertain. The CDR3 covers 15 residues. The germline gives CDR1 LGHNT, CDR2 FRNRAP. V dropped 1 base and J dropped 1 base, with 10 bases sitting between them. CDR3 bases: TGTGCTAGTGGTTTGGAAATTCCAGGGAACACTGAAGCTTTCTTT. This translates into CASGLEIPGNTEAFF.

V gene TRBV29-1 combines with J gene TRBJ2-3; D might be TRBD2 (7 bases). Trimming cost V 3 bases and J 5 bases, with 9 bases left between them. Germline assignment: CDR1 SQVTM and CDR2 ANQGSEA. This CDR3 contains 12 residues. CDR3 DNA: TGCAGCGTTGAGGGGGGGCGAGATACGCAGTATTTT. As protein: CSVEGGRDTQYF.

The chain employs TRBV2 and TRBJ2-2; 11 bases match TRBD2. This CDR3 spans 15 amino acids. Germline V gives CDR1 SNHLY, CDR2 FYNNEI. Trimming cost V 2 bases and J 5 bases; bases outside gene matches: 1. CDR3 coding DNA: TGTGCCAGCAGTGAACTAGCGGGGGGTACCGGGGAGCTGTTTTTT. It specifies CASSELAGGTGELFF.

This clone has just a few counts. The genes are TRBV10-3 and TRBJ2-2, with 11 bases that match TRBD2. Germline-derived CDR1 and CDR2 are ENHRY and SYGVKD. J lost 5 bases, V lost 3 bases, and 5 bases had no gene match. The CDR3 covers 16 residues. CDR3 DNA sequence: TGTGCCATCAGTGATGGGACTAGCGGAGCTACCGGGGAGCTGTTTTTT. The encoded protein is CAISDGTSGATGELFF.

The gene calls are TRBV9 and TRBJ2-3; D unclear. Germline CDR1 reads SGDLS; CDR2 reads YYNGEE. This CDR3 has 14 amino acids. V dropped 0 bases and J dropped 1 base, with 6 bases sitting between them. In DNA, the CDR3 is TGTGCCAGCAGCGTAGATCAGGGCACAGATACGCAGTATTTT. Its translation: CASSVDQGTDTQYF.

CDR3 sequence reads: CAISESGHNNEKLFF. CDR3 nucleotides: TGTGCCATCAGTGAATCGGGACATAATAATGAAAAACTGTTTTTT. The chain uses TRBV10-3 and TRBJ1-4; D possibly corresponds to TRBD1 (6 bases). CDR3 size: 15 residues. The ends were cut back, 3 bases at V and 4 bases at J, with 12 bases in the middle. Germline V gives CDR1 ENHRY, CDR2 SYGVKD.

The rearrangement links TRBV27 to TRBJ1-1; the D is unclear. V lost 2 bases to trimming and J lost 1 base, with 5 bases between them. Germline V lookup: CDR1 MNHEY, CDR2 SMNVEV (reference sequence). The length of the CDR3 is 13 residues. Written as DNA, the CDR3 is TGTGCCAGCAGTTTAAGGTGGAACACTGAAGCTTTCTTT. Amino acids: CASSLRWNTEAFF.

This chain connects TRBV7-9 to TRBJ2-5; 7 bases are shared with TRBD1. The length of the CDR3 is 15 residues. CDR1 and CDR2 from the germline V gene are SEHNR and FQNEAQ (reference sequence). J was trimmed by 4 bases and V by 1 base; bases with no gene match: 6. Written as DNA, the CDR3 is TGTGCCAGCAGCTTAGGGACAGACAGGGCAGAGACCCAGTACTTC. Protein: CASSLGTDRAETQYF. Combining the CDR3 with reference TRBV7-9 and TRBJ2-5 gives the whole variable domain DTGVSQNPRHKITKRGQNVTFRCDPISEHNRLYWYRQTLGQGPEFLTYFQNEAQLEKSRLLSDRFSAERPKGSFSTLEIQRTEQGDSAMYLCASSLGTDRAETQYFGPGTRLLVL.

The chain recombines TRBV30 with TRBJ1-5, with TRBD1 identical over 9 bases. This CDR3 region has 15 residues. Germline-derived CDR1 and CDR2 are GTSNPN and SVGIG (reference sequence). J lost 4 bases, V lost 3 bases, and 7 bases had no gene match. The CDR3 is CAWSGTGRRNQPQHF. The CDR3 region has the DNA TGTGCCTGGAGCGGGACAGGGCGACGAAATCAGCCCCAGCATTTT. Full variable domain (outside the CDR3, taken from reference TRBV30 and TRBJ1-5): SQTIHQWPATLVQPVGSPLSLECTVEGTSNPNLYWYRQAAGRGLQLLFYSVGIGQISSEVPQNLSASRPQDRQFILSSKKLLLSDSGFYLCAWSGTGRRNQPQHFGDGTRLSIL.

The chain couples TRBV30 to TRBJ2-7, with D perhaps matching TRBD1 (5 bases). V lost 2 bases to trimming and J lost 7 bases, with 21 bases between them. The CDR3 has 15 amino acids. Germline-derived CDR1 and CDR2 are GTSNPN and SVGIG (reference sequence). Written as DNA, the CDR3 is TGTGCCTGGAGTCCGCTCCTCGGCAGGGTGAGAGAGCAGTACTTC. As protein: CAWSPLLGRVREQYF.

This clone has a handful of counts. V and J are TRBV29-1 and TRBJ2-7; perhaps TRBD2 as D (6 bases). Germline CDR1 reads SQVTM; CDR2 reads ANQGSEA. The CDR3 has 12 amino acids. V was cut by 6 bases and J by 3 bases, with 12 bases left in between. The CDR3 sequence: CSVDGTDYEQYF. DNA of the CDR3: TGCAGCGTCGATGGGACTGACTACGAGCAGTACTTC.

The V gene is TRBV5-1, the J gene TRBJ1-1, with no clear D. This CDR3 is 12 amino acids long. Germline V gene data show CDR1 as SGHRS and CDR2 as YFSETQ. Trimming removed 3 bases from V and 2 bases from J, with 5 bases in between. Here the CDR3 DNA reads TGCGCCAGCAGCTCACCTAACACTGAAGCTTTCTTT. It yields the protein CASSSPNTEAFF.

The chain uses TRBV25-1 and TRBJ2-2; D remains ambiguous. Per germline, CDR1 MGHDK and CDR2 SYGVNS. CDR3 size: 13 residues. The V end was cut by 8 bases, the J end by 0 bases, with 7 bases between. CDR3 nucleotide sequence: TGTGCCAGCCCCTCCCCGAACACCGGGGAGCTGTTTTTT. This encodes CASPSPNTGELFF.

This rearrangement joins TRBV30 to TRBJ2-5; D is possibly TRBD1 or TRBD2 (7 bases each). CDR1 is GTSNPN, CDR2 SVGIG, per germline (reference sequence). The CDR3 runs to 15 residues. V was pared by 2 bases and J by 4 bases, with 17 bases between. CDR3 nucleotide sequence: TGTGCCTGGAGTCGTTGGGGAGGGGGCGGAGAGACCCAGTACTTC. Amino acid sequence: CAWSRWGGGGETQYF.

This rearrangement joins TRBV4-3 to TRBJ2-7; either TRBD1 or TRBD2 may fit D (5 bases each). Germline V lookup: CDR1 LGHNA, CDR2 YSLEER. The V end lost 0 bases, the J end lost 9 bases, and 15 bases lay between the germline ends. The CDR3 has 14 amino acids. CDR3 sequence reads: CASSQEAGGSGQYF. The CDR3 DNA sequence: TGCGCCAGCAGCCAAGAGGCTGGGGGAAGCGGGCAGTACTTC.

The count of this clone is one. V and J are TRBV6-1 and TRBJ2-7; D gene uncertain. Trimming took 4 bases from V and 3 from J, leaving 4 bases between them. The CDR3 is 11 amino acids. CDR1 and CDR2 (germline): MNHNS, SASEGT. The CDR3 nucleotides are TGTGCCAGCAGTGGGAACTACGAGCAGTACTTC. Protein sequence: CASSGNYEQYF.

The V and J genes are TRBV29-1 and TRBJ2-7, with TRBD1 as a possible D gene (6 bases). This CDR3 is 12 amino acids long. Germline-derived CDR1 and CDR2 are SQVTM and ANQGSEA. V dropped 6 bases and J dropped 9 bases, with 18 bases sitting between them. The CDR3 DNA sequence: TGCAGCGTGGACTCCGACAGGACGGGGCAGTACTTC. Translated: CSVDSDRTGQYF.